Listed below are T cell receptor beta chains from one sample, sequenced in a study of blood T cell repertoires in COVID-19. TCRdb's table, derived via immunoSEQ multiplex PCR, lists solely in-frame clones and lacks some. Among hundreds of thousands of clones listed, roughly 91% were seen once. Sequencing was performed on peripheral blood. The receptors originated from a woman in her fifties or sixties with COVID-19, enrolled during active disease. CDR3s include the opening cysteine and the closing phenylalanine or tryptophan. The order of the fields is J gene, V gene, D gene, clone size, CDR3 protein, CDR3 DNA. D genes are given only for firm matches. Size values are once, few and many counts, or a class for expanded clones, and some rows have none.

TRBJ2-5,TRBV9,TRBD1,NA,CASSSTGQGGETQYF,TGTGCCAGCAGCTCAACGGGACAGGGGGGCGAGACCCAGTACTTC
TRBJ1-5,TRBV5-1,TRBD1,NA,CASSVGTDIDYQPQHF,TGCGCCAGCAGCGTCGGGACAGACATTGATTATCAGCCCCAGCATTTT
TRBJ1-2,TRBV4-1,NA,NA,CASSQDYYRATNYGYTF,TGCGCCAGCAGCCAAGACTACTACAGGGCGACTAACTATGGCTACACCTTC
TRBJ1-5,TRBV30,NA,NA,CAWSLDGGQPQHF,TGTGCCTGGAGTCTGGATGGGGGGCAGCCCCAGCATTTT
TRBJ2-7,TRBV7-2,NA,NA,CASSLGGTSVYEQYF,TGTGCCAGCAGCTTAGGGGGGACATCTGTCTACGAGCAGTACTTC
TRBJ1-3,TRBV9,NA,NA,CASSREGRAIYF,TGTGCCAGCAGCCGTGAAGGGAGAGCCATATATTTT
TRBJ1-1,TRBV14,NA,NA,CASSQDRNTEAFF,TGTGCCAGCAGCCAAGACAGGAACACTGAAGCTTTCTTT
TRBJ1-5,TRBV6-2/TRBV6-3,NA,NA,CASSYDGESQPQHF,TGTGCCAGCAGTTACGACGGGGAGAGTCAGCCCCAGCATTTT
TRBJ1-5,TRBV27,TRBD1,few,CASSSLDRASRDYSNQPQHF,TGTGCCAGCAGCTCTCTAGACAGGGCGTCTCGCGATTATAGCAATCAGCCCCAGCATTTT
TRBJ2-7,TRBV12-3/TRBV12-4,TRBD1,NA,CASSDRGTGEQYF,TGTGCCAGCAGTGACAGGGGTACAGGCGAGCAGTACTTC
TRBJ1-1,TRBV7-9,NA,NA,CASSSDRRVAEAFF,TGTGCCAGCAGCTCCGATCGGCGGGTCGCTGAAGCTTTCTTT
TRBJ1-2,TRBV3-1/TRBV3-2,TRBD1,NA,CASSQEGTGVGYTF,TGTGCCAGCAGCCAAGAAGGGACAGGGGTCGGCTACACCTTC
TRBJ2-7,TRBV7-9,NA,NA,CASSLRWEQGLHYEQYF,TGTGCCAGCAGCTTACGGTGGGAACAGGGCTTACACTACGAGCAGTACTTC
TRBJ2-7,TRBV10-2,TRBD2,NA,CASSRRTSGDPYEQYF,TGCGCCAGCAGCCGTAGGACTAGCGGGGACCCCTACGAGCAGTACTTC
TRBJ2-3,TRBV9,NA,NA,CASSVAPTSLRDTQYF,TGTGCCAGCAGCGTAGCTCCTACTAGTTTGAGGGATACGCAGTATTTT
TRBJ1-5,TRBV3-1/TRBV3-2,NA,NA,CASSRDTGHQPQHF,TGTGCCAGCAGCCGTGATACAGGGCATCAGCCCCAGCATTTT
TRBJ1-2,TRBV18,NA,few,CASSPEGDYGYTF,TGTGCCAGCTCACCTGAGGGGGACTATGGCTACACCTTC
TRBJ2-1,TRBV12-5,TRBD2,NA,CASGPGLAGGHTYNEQFF,TGTGCTAGTGGTCCAGGACTAGCGGGGGGGCATACCTACAATGAGCAGTTCTTC
TRBJ1-1,TRBV11-2,NA,NA,CASSFNQGVEAFF,TGTGCCAGCAGCTTTAACCAGGGCGTCGAAGCTTTCTTT
TRBJ1-1,TRBV18,NA,NA,CASSPQGGTEAFF,TGTGCCAGCTCACCACAAGGGGGAACTGAAGCTTTCTTT
TRBJ1-5,TRBV27,NA,few,CASGHSNQPQHF,TGTGCCAGCGGACATAGCAATCAGCCCCAGCATTTT
TRBJ1-2,TRBV5-6,TRBD1,NA,CASSPGQGRVLTF,TGTGCCAGCAGCCCGGGACAGGGAAGGGTTCTGACCTTC
TRBJ1-2,TRBV10-3,NA,NA,CAISESPGADGYTF,TGTGCCATCAGTGAGTCTCCAGGAGCGGATGGCTACACCTTC
TRBJ2-3,TRBV13,TRBD2,once,CASTQSTSERGTQYF,TGTGCCAGCACCCAATCGACTAGCGAACGGGGTACGCAGTATTTT
TRBJ2-6,TRBV4-1,TRBD2,NA,CASSQGRGTSGANVLTF,TGCGCCAGCAGCCAAGGGCGGGGGACCTCTGGGGCCAACGTCCTGACTTTC
TRBJ1-1,TRBV11-1,TRBD1,once,CASSLSRTGGEAFF,TGTGCCAGCAGCTTATCCAGGACAGGGGGCGAAGCTTTCTTT
TRBJ2-7,TRBV5-6,TRBD1,NA,CASSASGTGLFYEQYF,TGTGCCAGCAGCGCCTCCGGGACAGGACTCTTCTACGAGCAGTACTTC
TRBJ2-3,TRBV4-2,TRBD2,once,CASSQGVSGGIDTQYF,TGTGCCAGCAGCCAAGGTGTTAGCGGGGGGATAGATACGCAGTATTTT
TRBJ2-3,TRBV29-1,NA,once,CSVAGQSDTQYF,TGCAGCGTTGCAGGACAGTCAGATACGCAGTATTTT
TRBJ2-5,TRBV24-1,TRBD2,once,CATSARGLLQETQYF,TGTGCCACCAGTGCCCGGGGACTACTTCAAGAGACCCAGTACTTC
TRBJ1-1,TRBV7-3,NA,NA,CASSSEGDTEAFF,TGTGCCAGCAGCTCAGAGGGGGACACTGAAGCTTTCTTT
TRBJ2-7,TRBV6-5,TRBD1,NA,CATEQDRRVHEQYF,TGTGCCACCGAGCAGGACAGGCGGGTCCACGAGCAGTACTTC
TRBJ1-1,TRBV5-4,TRBD1,NA,CASLTGGTNTEAFF,TGTGCCAGTTTGACAGGGGGTACGAACACTGAAGCTTTCTTT
TRBJ1-5,TRBV6-6,NA,NA,CASSHQGGDSNQPQHF,TGTGCCAGCAGCCACCAGGGAGGGGATAGCAATCAGCCCCAGCATTTT
TRBJ2-1,TRBV18,TRBD2,once,CASSPRTRNEQFF,TGTGCCAGCTCACCCCGGACTAGGAATGAGCAGTTCTTC
TRBJ1-1,TRBV18,NA,once,CASSPPLAGGNTEAFF,TGTGCCAGCTCACCACCCCTCGCCGGGGGTAACACTGAAGCTTTCTTT
TRBJ1-1,TRBV7-7,NA,once,CASSRDYNTEAFF,TGTGCCAGCAGCCGGGACTACAACACTGAAGCTTTCTTT
TRBJ1-3,TRBV6-1,NA,NA,CASSEDGGPGNTIYF,TGTGCCAGCAGTGAAGACGGGGGGCCTGGAAACACCATATATTTT
TRBJ2-5,TRBV24-1,TRBD1,NA,CATSESPGQGKETQYF,TGTGCCACCAGTGAGTCCCCCGGACAGGGCAAAGAGACCCAGTACTTC
TRBJ2-3,TRBV6-5,NA,NA,CASSLGEGESQYF,TGTGCCAGCAGTTTGGGAGAGGGTGAATCGCAGTATTTT
TRBJ1-3,TRBV19,NA,NA,CASSSPSDRSGNTIYF,TGTGCCAGTAGTTCCCCCTCGGACAGATCTGGAAACACCATATATTTT
TRBJ1-3,TRBV7-6,NA,NA,CASSLAIPTTTGTPSGNTIYF,TGTGCCAGCAGCTTAGCTATCCCTACAACGACAGGAACTCCCTCTGGAAACACCATATATTTT
TRBJ2-7,TRBV5-6,NA,once,CASSLEADSYEQYF,TGTGCCAGCAGCTTGGAGGCGGACTCCTACGAGCAGTACTTC
TRBJ2-2,TRBV5-1,NA,NA,CASSSLRQATGELFF,TGCGCCAGCAGCTCCCTTCGACAGGCCACCGGGGAGCTGTTTTTT
TRBJ2-1,TRBV19,TRBD2,NA,CASTPGLGSYEQFF,TGTGCCAGTACACCGGGACTAGGAAGCTATGAGCAGTTCTTC
TRBJ2-7,TRBV28,NA,NA,CASKSAGQISYEQYF,TGTGCCAGCAAATCCGCGGGACAGATCTCCTACGAGCAGTACTTC
TRBJ2-3,TRBV5-1,NA,NA,CASSLESSGTDTQYF,TGCGCCAGCAGCTTGGAGTCTAGCGGCACAGATACGCAGTATTTT
TRBJ2-1,TRBV6-2/TRBV6-3,TRBD1,NA,CASSRGGTGSSYNEQFF,TGTGCCAGCAGCAGAGGAGGGACAGGGAGCTCCTACAATGAGCAGTTCTTC
TRBJ2-7,TRBV28,TRBD1,NA,CASSTPGQPYEQYF,TGTGCCAGCAGTACTCCGGGACAGCCCTACGAGCAGTACTTC
TRBJ2-5,TRBV11-2,TRBD1,NA,CASSSSGTEQETQYF,TGTGCCAGCAGCTCATCCGGGACAGAACAAGAGACCCAGTACTTC
TRBJ1-6,TRBV11-3,NA,NA,CASSYRNNSPLHF,TGTGCCAGCAGTTACAGGAATAATTCACCCCTCCACTTT
TRBJ1-1,TRBV4-1,TRBD1,NA,CASSHVSGTGDTEAFF,TGCGCCAGCAGCCATGTTTCCGGGACAGGAGACACTGAAGCTTTCTTT